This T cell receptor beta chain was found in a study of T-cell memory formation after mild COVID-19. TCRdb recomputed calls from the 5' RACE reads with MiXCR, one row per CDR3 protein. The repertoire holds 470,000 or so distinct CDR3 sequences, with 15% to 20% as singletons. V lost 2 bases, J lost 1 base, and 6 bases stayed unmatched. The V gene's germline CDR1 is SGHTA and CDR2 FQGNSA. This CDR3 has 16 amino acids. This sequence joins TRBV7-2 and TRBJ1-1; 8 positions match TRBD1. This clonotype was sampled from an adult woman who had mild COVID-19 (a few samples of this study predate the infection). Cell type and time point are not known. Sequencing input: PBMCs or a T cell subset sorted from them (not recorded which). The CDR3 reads CASSLNPGTGNTEAFF. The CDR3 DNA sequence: TGTGCCAGCAGCTTAAACCCCGGGACAGGGAACACTGAAGCTTTCTTT.